The subject of this entry is one T cell receptor beta chain. No antigen is known for it. The data belong to a study of OX40 agonist ivuxolimab in advanced cancers. About the research overall: The treatment was a fully human IgG2 OX40 agonist, ivuxolimab.

CDR1 and CDR2 (germline): LGHNA, YSLEER. CDR3 length: 17 residues. Trimming at V came to 3 bases and at J to 7 bases, leaving 13 bases not matched to a gene. Study-wide points: Undetermined was the antigen specificity of the expanded peripheral T cells. Doses of 0.1 to 3.0 mg/kg were accompanied by clonal expansion of CD4+ and CD8+ blood T cells by week 6. The study found among the lowest clonal expansion in partial responders at 0.1-3.0 mg/kg.

Using immunoSEQ multiplex PCR, the repertoire was profiled, and TCRdb retains in-frame clones only, with some absent. The top ten hold approximately 7% of the sample, which has 70,000 to 90,000 clones, less than 85% seen once. The chain joins TRBV4-3 to TRBJ2-1, with 9 bases aligning to TRBD1. The specimen comprised CD4+ or CD8+ T cells sorted from blood, sampled in a trial of the OX40 agonist ivuxolimab. The source is an adult with an advanced solid tumor such as melanoma, head and neck, liver or kidney cancer. In nucleotides, the CDR3 is TGCGCCAGCAGCCAGCATGCCGGACAGGGGAATGGGAATGAGCAGTTCTTC. Encoded protein: CASSQHAGQGNGNEQFF.